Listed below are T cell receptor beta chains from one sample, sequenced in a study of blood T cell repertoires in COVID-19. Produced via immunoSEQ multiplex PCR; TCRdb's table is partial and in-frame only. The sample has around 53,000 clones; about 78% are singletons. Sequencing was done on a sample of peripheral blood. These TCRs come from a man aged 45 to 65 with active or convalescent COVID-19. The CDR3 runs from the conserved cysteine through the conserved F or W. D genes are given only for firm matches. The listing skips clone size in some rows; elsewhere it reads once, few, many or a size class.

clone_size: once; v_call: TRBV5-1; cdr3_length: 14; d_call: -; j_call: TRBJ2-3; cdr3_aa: CASSLQVGTDTQYF; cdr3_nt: TGCGCCAGCAGCTTGCAGGTAGGAACAGATACGCAGTATTTT
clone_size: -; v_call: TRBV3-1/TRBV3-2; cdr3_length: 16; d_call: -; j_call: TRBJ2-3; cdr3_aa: CASSQGGGTFTDTQYF; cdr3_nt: TGTGCCAGCAGCCAAGGGGGCGGCACCTTCACAGATACGCAGTATTTT
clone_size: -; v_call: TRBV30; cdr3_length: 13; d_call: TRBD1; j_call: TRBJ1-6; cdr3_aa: CAWSDRGRSPLHF; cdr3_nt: TGTGCCTGGAGCGACAGGGGGAGATCACCCCTCCACTTT
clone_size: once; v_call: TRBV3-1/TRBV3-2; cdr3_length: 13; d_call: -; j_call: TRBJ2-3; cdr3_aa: CASSQDWPNTQYF; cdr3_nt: TGTGCCAGCAGCCAAGATTGGCCCAATACGCAGTATTTT
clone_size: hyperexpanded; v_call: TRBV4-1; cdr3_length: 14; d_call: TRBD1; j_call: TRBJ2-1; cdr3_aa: CASSVGGAYNEQFF; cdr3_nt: TGCGCCAGCAGCGTAGGGGGCGCCTACAATGAGCAGTTCTTC
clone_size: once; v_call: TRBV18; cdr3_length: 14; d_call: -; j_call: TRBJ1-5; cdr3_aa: CASSPLGTDQPQHF; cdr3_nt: TGTGCCAGCTCACCTCTGGGGACTGATCAGCCCCAGCATTTT
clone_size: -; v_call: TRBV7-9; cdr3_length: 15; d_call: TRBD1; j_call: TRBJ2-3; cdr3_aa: CASSSGQGALDTQYF; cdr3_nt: TGTGCCAGCAGCTCTGGACAGGGGGCTTTAGATACGCAGTATTTT
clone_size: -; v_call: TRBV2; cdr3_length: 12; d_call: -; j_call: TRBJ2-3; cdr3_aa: CASSVATDTQYF; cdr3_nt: TGTGCCAGTAGCGTGGCCACAGATACGCAGTATTTT
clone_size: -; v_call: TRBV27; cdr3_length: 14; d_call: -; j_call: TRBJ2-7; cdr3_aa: CASSLTDSAYEQYF; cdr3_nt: TGTGCCAGCAGTTTAACGGACTCGGCCTACGAGCAGTACTTC
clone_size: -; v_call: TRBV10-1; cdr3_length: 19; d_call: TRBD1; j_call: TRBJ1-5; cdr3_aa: CASSESRDRGPSMDQPQHF; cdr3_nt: TGCGCCAGCAGTGAGTCGAGGGACAGGGGGCCGAGTATGGATCAGCCCCAGCATTTT
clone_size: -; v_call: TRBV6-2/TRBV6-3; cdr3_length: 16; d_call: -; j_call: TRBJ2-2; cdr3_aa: CASSYEGDSGTGELFF; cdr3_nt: TGTGCCAGCAGTTACGAAGGTGACTCCGGCACCGGGGAGCTGTTTTTT
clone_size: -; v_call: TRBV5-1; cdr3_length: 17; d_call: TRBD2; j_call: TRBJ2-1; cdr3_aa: CASSPGTSGSWYNEQFF; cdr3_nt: TGCGCCAGCAGCCCCGGGACTAGCGGGAGTTGGTACAATGAGCAGTTCTTC
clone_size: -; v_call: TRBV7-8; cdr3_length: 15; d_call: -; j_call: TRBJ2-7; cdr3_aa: CASSRLASTGGEQYF; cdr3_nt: TGTGCCAGCAGCCGGTTGGCGTCGACAGGCGGGGAGCAGTACTTC
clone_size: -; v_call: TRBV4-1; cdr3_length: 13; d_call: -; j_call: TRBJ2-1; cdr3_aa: CASSTTGYNEQFF; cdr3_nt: TGCGCCAGCAGCACCACAGGTTACAATGAGCAGTTCTTC
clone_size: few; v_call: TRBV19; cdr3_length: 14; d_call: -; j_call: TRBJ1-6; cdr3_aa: CASRDSTYNSPLHF; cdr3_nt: TGTGCCAGTAGGGACAGTACCTATAATTCACCCCTCCACTTT
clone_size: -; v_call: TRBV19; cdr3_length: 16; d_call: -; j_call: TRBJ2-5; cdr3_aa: CASSINPSYSPETQYF; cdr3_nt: TGTGCCAGTAGTATAAACCCCTCGTACAGCCCGGAGACCCAGTACTTC
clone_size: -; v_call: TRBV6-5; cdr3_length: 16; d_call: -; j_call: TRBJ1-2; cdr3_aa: CASSYERVSPTGGYTF; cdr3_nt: TGTGCCAGCAGTTACGAGAGGGTTAGTCCGACGGGTGGCTACACCTTC
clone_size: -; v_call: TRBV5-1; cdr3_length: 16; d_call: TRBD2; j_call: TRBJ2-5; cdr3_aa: CASSLGLAGGQETQYF; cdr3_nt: TGCGCCAGCAGCCTAGGACTAGCGGGGGGGCAAGAGACCCAGTACTTC
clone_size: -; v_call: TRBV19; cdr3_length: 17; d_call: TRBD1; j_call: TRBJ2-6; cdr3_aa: CASEVDRGTSGANVLTF; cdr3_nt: TGTGCCAGTGAGGTAGACAGGGGGACCTCTGGGGCCAACGTCCTGACTTTC
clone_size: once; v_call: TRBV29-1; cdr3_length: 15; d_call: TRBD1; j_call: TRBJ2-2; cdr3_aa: CSVVRTGANTGELFF; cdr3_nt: TGCAGCGTGGTTAGGACAGGCGCGAACACCGGGGAGCTGTTTTTT
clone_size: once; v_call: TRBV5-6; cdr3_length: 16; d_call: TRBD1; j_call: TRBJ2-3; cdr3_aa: CASSRGTGVATDTQYF; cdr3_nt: TGTGCCAGCAGCCGCGGGACAGGGGTGGCCACAGATACGCAGTATTTT
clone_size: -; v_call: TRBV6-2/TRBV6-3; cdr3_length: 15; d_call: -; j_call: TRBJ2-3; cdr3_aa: CASSFPRGTTDTQYF; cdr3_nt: TGTGCCAGCAGTTTCCCCCGCGGGACCACAGATACGCAGTATTTT
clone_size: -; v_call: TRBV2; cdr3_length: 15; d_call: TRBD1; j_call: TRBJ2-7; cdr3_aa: CASSLSGTGWYEQYF; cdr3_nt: TGTGCCAGCAGCCTATCCGGGACAGGTTGGTACGAGCAGTACTTC
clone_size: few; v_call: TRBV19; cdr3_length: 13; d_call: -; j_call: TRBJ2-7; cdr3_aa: CASSIGHPYEQYF; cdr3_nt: TGTGCCAGTAGTATAGGACACCCCTACGAGCAGTACTTC
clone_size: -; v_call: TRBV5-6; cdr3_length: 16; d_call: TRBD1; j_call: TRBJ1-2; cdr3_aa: CASSLYRGTPYYGYTF; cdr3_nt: TGTGCCAGCAGCCTTTACAGGGGGACCCCTTACTATGGCTACACCTTC
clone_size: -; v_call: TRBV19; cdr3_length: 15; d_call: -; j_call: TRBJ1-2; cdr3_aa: CASSPRQLLLYGYTF; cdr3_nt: TGTGCCAGTAGTCCCAGACAGCTTCTACTCTATGGCTACACCTTC
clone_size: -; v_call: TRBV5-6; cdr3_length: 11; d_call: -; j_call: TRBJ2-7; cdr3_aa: CASSYSNEQYF; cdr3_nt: TGTGCCAGCAGCTATTCAAACGAGCAGTACTTC
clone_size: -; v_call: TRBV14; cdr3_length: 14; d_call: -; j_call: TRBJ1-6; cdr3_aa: CASSQDRGGSPLHF; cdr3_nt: TGTGCCAGCAGCCAAGACAGGGGAGGGTCACCCCTCCACTTT
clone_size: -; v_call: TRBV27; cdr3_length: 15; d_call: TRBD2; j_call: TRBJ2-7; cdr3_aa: CASSELAGGNHEQYF; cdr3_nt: TGTGCCAGCAGCGAGCTAGCGGGAGGTAACCACGAGCAGTACTTC
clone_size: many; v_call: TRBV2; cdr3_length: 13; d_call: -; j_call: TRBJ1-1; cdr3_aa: CASSVTGHTEAFF; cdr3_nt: TGTGCCAGCAGTGTGACAGGCCACACTGAAGCTTTCTTT
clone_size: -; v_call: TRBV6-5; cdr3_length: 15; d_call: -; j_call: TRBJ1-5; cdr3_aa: CASSKLWSTNQPQHF; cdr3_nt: TGTGCCAGCAGTAAACTTTGGAGTACTAATCAGCCCCAGCATTTT
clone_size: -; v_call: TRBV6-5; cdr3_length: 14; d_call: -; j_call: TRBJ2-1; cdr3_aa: CASSEQMIYNEQFF; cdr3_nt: TGTGCCAGCTCGGAGCAGATGATATACAATGAGCAGTTCTTC
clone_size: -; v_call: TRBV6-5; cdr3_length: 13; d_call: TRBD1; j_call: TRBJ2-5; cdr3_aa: CASSRDRKETQYF; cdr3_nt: TGTGCCAGCAGCCGGGACAGAAAAGAGACCCAGTACTTC
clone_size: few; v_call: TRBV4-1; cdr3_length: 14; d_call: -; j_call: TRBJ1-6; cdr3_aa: CASSQDQGLALLHF; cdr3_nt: TGCGCCAGCAGCCAAGATCAGGGGCTGGCACTCCTCCACTTT
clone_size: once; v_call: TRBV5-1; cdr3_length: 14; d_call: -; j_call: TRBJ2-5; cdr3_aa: CASSSVLFQETQYF; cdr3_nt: TGCGCCAGCAGTTCGGTTCTTTTCCAAGAGACCCAGTACTTC
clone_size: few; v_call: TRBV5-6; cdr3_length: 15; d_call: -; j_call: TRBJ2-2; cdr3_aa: CASSFGTGQAGELFF; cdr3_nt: TGTGCCAGCAGCTTTGGAACAGGGCAGGCCGGGGAGCTGTTTTTT
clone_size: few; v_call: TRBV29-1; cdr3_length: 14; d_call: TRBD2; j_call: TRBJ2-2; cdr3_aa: CSCPGGSGTGELFF; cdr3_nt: TGCAGCTGCCCGGGGGGGTCAGGCACCGGGGAGCTGTTTTTT
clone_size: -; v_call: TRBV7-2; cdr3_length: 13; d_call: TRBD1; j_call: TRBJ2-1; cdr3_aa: CASRDPGGVEQFF; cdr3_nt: TGTGCCAGCAGGGATCCAGGGGGCGTTGAGCAGTTCTTC
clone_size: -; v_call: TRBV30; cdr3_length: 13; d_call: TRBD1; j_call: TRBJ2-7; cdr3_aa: CAWSGGQGFEQYF; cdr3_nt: TGTGCCTGGAGTGGGGGACAGGGTTTCGAGCAGTACTTC
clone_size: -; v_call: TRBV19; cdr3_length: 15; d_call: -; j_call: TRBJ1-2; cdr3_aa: CASSIEASRRGGYTF; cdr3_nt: TGTGCCAGTAGTATAGAAGCATCCCGCCGGGGTGGCTACACCTTC
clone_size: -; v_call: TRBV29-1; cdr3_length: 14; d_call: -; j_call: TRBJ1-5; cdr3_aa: CSVVQFGSNQPQHF; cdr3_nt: TGCAGCGTTGTTCAGTTTGGTAGCAATCAGCCCCAGCATTTT
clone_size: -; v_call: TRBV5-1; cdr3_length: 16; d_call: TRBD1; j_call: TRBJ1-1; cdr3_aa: CASSSEGTGLNTEAFF; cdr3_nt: TGCGCCAGCAGCTCGGAGGGGACAGGTTTAAACACTGAAGCTTTCTTT
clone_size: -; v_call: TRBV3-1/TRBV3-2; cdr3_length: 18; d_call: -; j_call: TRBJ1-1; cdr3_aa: CASSQEIRVGRGLAEAFF; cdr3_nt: TGTGCCAGCAGCCAGGAGATTCGGGTCGGGAGGGGATTAGCTGAAGCTTTCTTT
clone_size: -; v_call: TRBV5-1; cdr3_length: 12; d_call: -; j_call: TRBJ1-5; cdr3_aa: CASSFDGQPQHF; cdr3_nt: TGCGCCAGCAGCTTCGATGGCCAGCCCCAGCATTTT
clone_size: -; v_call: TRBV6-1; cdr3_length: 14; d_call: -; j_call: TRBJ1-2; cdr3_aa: CASSEGINSDGYTF; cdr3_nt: TGTGCCAGCAGTGAGGGGATAAATAGCGATGGCTACACCTTC
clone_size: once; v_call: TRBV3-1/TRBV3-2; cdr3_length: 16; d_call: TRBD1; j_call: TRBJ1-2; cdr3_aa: CASSRETTGNKYGYTF; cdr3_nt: TGTGCCAGCAGCCGAGAAACGACAGGGAATAAGTATGGCTACACCTTC
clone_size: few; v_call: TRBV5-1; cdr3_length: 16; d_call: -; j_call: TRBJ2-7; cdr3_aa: CASSFSTGSSSYEQYF; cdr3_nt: TGCGCCAGCAGCTTTTCAACCGGGAGTAGTTCCTACGAGCAGTACTTC